The T cell receptor (beta chain) described here comes from a study of shared clonotypes between healthy human individuals. General study points: Shared clonotypes across all four donors exceeded non-shared ones in generation probability.

CDR1 and CDR2 (germline): SGDLS, YYNGEE. The CDR3 totals 12 residues. V was shortened by 4 bases and J by 6 bases, with 10 bases between the two germline ends. Naivety among CD8 cells was defined by CD45RO negativity and positive CCR7 selection, thereby excluding terminally differentiated effector memory CD45RA+ cells. The donors were all Caucasian adults (living in Nashville, Tennessee). Every immunoSEQ plate was one replicate of a subset's evenly spread DNA. Original analysis: Filtering differed because ImmunoSEQ produced junction-only sequences that carried no quality scores. Produced via immunoSEQ multiplex PCR; TCRdb's table is partial and in-frame only. V and J calls and clone size are those listed in that table; D and trimming were worked out from the DNA. The sample has about 2 million clones, 85% to 95% seen once; the top ten hold more than 0.95%. Concerning this clone: Its cognate antigen is unknown.

The receptor comes from a man aged 18 to 35 in good health. The material sequenced was naive CD8+ T cells sorted from blood. This chain connects TRBV9 to TRBJ1-1; D ambiguous. This CDR3 reads CASSPEGSEAFF. CDR3 bases: TGTGCCAGCAGCCCGGAGGGCTCTGAAGCTTTCTTT.